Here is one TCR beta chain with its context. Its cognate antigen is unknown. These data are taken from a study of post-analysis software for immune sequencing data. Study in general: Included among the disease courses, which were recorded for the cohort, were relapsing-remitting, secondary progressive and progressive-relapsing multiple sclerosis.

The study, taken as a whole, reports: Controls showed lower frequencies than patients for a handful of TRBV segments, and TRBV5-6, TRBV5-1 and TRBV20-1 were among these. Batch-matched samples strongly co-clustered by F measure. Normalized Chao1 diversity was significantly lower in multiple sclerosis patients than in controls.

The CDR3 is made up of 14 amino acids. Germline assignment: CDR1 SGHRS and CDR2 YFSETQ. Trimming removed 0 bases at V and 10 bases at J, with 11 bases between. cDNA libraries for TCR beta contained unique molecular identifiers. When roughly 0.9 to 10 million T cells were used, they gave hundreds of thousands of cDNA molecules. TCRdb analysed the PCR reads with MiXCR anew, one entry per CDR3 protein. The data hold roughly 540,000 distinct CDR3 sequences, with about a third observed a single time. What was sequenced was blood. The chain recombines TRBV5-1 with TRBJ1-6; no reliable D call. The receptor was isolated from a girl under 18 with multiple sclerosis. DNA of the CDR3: TGCGCCAGCAGCTTGGAGGGTACGAGGTCACCCCTCCACTTT. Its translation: CASSLEGTRSPLHF.